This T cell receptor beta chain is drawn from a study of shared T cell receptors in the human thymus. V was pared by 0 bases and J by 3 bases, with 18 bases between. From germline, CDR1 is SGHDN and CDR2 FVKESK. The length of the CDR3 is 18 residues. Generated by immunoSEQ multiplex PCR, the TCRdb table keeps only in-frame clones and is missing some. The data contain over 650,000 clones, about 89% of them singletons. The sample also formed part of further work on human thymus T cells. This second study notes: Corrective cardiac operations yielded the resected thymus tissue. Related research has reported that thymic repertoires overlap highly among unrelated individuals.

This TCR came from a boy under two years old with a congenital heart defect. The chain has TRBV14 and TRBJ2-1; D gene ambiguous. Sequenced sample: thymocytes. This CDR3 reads CASSQDRCSPRSYNEQFF. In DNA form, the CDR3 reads TGTGCCAGCAGCCAAGATCGGTGTAGCCCACGTAGCTACAATGAGCAGTTCTTC. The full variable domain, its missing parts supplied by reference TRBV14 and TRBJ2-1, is EAGVTQFPSHSVIEKGQTVTLRCDPISGHDNLYWYRRVMGKEIKFLLHFVKESKQDESGMPNNRFLAERTGGTYSTLKVQPAELEDSGVYFCASSQDRCSPRSYNEQFFGPGTRLTVL.